The entry below gives a single TCR beta chain sequence along with its context. Its antigen is undetermined. The data are from a study of OX40 agonist ivuxolimab in advanced cancers. Overall study context: Enrolled patients in dose escalation had cancers that were hepatocellular carcinoma, melanoma, renal cell or head and neck cancer. Treatment received earlier with anti-PD-1, anti-PD-L1 or anti-CTLA-4 agents was allowed, and more than 35% had some. Partial responses were recorded for three patients, including one with hepatocellular carcinoma and two with cutaneous melanoma. Overall study findings and caveats: At 0.1 to 3.0 mg/kg and by week 6, CD4+ and CD8+ T cells in the blood had expanded clonally.

Here immunoSEQ multiplex PCR was the method, and the copy in TCRdb shows in-frame clones only, minus some. The table records tens of thousands of clones, about 90% of them present only once. Trimming pared 5 bases from V and 5 bases from J, leaving 15 bases between. The CDR3 has 14 amino acids. From germline, CDR1 is SEHNR and CDR2 FQNEAQ (reference sequence). The J gene is TRBJ1-1, the V gene TRBV7-9; D remains ambiguous. The TCR was taken from an adult with an advanced solid tumor such as melanoma, head and neck, liver or kidney cancer. The specimen was CD4+ or CD8+ T cells sorted from blood, collected in a trial of the OX40 agonist ivuxolimab. CDR3 bases: TGTGCCAGCAGCCCCCCCGGGCAGCGGACTGAAGCTTTCTTT. Translated: CASSPPGQRTEAFF.